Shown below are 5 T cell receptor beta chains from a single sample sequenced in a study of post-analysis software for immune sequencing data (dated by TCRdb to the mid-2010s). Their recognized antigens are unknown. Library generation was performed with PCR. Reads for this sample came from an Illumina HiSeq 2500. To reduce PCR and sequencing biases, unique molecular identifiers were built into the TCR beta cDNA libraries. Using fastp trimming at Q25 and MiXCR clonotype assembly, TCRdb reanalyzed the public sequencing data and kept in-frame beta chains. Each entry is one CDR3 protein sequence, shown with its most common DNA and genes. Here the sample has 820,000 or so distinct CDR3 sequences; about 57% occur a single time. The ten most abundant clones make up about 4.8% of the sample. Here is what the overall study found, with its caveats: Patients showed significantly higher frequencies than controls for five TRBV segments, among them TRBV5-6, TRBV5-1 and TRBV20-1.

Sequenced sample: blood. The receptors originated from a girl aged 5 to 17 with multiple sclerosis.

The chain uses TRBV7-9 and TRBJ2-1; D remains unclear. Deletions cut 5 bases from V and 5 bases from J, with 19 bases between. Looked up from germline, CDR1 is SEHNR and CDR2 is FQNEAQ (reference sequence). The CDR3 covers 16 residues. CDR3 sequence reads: CASSPRGPVAHNEQFF. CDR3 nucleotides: TGTGCCAGCAGCCCCCGTGGACCGGTCGCTCACAATGAGCAGTTCTTC. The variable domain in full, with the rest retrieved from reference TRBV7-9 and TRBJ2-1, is DTGVSQNPRHKITKRGQNVTFRCDPISEHNRLYWYRQTLGQGPEFLTYFQNEAQLEKSRLLSDRFSAERPKGSFSTLEIQRTEQGDSAMYLCASSPRGPVAHNEQFFGPGTRLTVL.

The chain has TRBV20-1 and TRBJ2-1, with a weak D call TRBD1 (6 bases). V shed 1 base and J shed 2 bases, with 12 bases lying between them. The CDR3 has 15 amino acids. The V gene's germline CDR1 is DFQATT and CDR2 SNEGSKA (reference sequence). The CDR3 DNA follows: TGCAGTGCTAGAGGAACAGGGCGCGCCTACAATGAGCAGTTCTTC. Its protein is CSARGTGRAYNEQFF.

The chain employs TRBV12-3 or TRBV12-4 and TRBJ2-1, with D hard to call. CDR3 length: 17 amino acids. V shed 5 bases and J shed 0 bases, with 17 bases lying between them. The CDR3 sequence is CASSPPDGSSSYNEQFF. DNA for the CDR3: TGTGCCAGCAGTCCCCCAGACGGCTCGAGCTCCTACAATGAGCAGTTCTTC.

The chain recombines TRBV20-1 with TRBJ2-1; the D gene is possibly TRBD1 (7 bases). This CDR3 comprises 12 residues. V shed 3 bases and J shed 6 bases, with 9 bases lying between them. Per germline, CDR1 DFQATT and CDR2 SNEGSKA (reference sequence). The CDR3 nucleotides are TGCAGTGCTAGCAGGGGGGTCAATGAGCAGTTCTTC. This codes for CSASRGVNEQFF.

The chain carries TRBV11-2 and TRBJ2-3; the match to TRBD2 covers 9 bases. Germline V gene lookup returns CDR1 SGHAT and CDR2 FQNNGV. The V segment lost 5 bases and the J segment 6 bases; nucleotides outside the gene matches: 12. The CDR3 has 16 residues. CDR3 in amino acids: CASSPRLAETRDTQYF. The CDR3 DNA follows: TGTGCCAGCAGCCCGAGACTAGCGGAAACCCGTGATACGCAGTATTTT.